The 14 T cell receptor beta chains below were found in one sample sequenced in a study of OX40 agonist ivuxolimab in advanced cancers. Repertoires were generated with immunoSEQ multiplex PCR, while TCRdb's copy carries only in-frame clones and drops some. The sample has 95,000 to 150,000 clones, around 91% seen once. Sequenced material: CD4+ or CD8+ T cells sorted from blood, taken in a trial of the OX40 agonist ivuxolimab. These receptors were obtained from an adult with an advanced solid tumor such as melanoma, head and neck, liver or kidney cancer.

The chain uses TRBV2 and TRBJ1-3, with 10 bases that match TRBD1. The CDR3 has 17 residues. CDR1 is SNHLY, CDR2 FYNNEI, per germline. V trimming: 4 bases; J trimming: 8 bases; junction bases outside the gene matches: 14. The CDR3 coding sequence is TGTGCCAGCAGTGGCGGACGGTCTCGGGACAGGGGTTACACCATATATTTT. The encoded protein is CASSGGRSRDRGYTIYF. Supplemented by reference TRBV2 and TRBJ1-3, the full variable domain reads EPEVTQTPSHQVTQMGQEVILRCVPISNHLYFYWYRQILGQKVEFLVSFYNNEISEKSEIFDDQFSVERPDGSNFTLKIRSTKLEDSAMYFCASSGGRSRDRGYTIYFGEGSWLTVV.

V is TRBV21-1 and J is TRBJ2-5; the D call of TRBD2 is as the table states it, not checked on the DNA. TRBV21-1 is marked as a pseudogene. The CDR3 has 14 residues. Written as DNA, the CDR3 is TGTGCCAGCAGCAAGGCTCACGGGGGAGAGACCCAGTACTTC. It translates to CASSKAHGGETQYF.

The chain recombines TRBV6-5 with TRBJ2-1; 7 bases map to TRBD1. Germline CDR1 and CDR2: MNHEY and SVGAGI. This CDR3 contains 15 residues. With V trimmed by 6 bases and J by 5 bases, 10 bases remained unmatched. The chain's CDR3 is CASSQTGESNNEQFF. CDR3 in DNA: TGTGCCAGCAGCCAAACAGGGGAATCCAACAATGAGCAGTTCTTC.

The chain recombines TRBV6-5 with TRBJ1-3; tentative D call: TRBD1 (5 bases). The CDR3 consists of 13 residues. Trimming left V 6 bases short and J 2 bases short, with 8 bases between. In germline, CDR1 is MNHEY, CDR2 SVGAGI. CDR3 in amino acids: CASSQTAGNTIYF. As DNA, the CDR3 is TGTGCCAGCAGCCAGACAGCTGGAAACACCATATATTTT.

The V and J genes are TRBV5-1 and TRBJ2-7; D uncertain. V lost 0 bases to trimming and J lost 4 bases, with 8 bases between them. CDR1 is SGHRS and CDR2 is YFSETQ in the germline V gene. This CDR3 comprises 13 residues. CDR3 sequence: CASSLDGDYEQYF. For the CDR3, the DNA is TGCGCCAGCAGCTTGGACGGAGATTACGAGCAGTACTTC.

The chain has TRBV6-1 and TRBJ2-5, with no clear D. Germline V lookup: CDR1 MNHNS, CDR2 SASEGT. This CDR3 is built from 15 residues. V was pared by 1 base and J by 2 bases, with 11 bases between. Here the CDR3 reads CASSEGSSIQETQYF. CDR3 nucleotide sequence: TGTGCCAGCAGTGAAGGAAGCAGTATACAAGAGACCCAGTACTTC.

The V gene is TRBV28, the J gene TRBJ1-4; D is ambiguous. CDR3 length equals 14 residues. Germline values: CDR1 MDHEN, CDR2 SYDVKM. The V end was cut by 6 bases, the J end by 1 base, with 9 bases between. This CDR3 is CASSRGGTNEKLFF. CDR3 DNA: TGTGCCAGCAGCCGCGGCGGAACTAATGAAAAACTGTTTTTT.

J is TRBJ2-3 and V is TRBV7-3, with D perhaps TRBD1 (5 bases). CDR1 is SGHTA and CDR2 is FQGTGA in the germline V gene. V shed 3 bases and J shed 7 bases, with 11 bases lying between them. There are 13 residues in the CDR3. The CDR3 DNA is TGTGCCAGCAGCTTCGACAGTCGATATACGCAGTATTTT. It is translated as CASSFDSRYTQYF.

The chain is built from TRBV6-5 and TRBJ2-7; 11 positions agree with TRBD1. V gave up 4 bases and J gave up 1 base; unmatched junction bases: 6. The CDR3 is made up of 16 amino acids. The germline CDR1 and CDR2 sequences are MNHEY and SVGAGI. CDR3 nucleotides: TGTGCCAGCAGTTCTCGGACAGGGGGCTTTTCCTACGAGCAGTACTTC. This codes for CASSSRTGGFSYEQYF.

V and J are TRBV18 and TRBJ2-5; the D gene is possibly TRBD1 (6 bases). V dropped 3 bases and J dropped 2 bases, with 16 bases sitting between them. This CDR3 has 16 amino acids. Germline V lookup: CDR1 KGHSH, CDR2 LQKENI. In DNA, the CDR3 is TGTGCCAGCTCACCCCCTGGTAGACAGGTTCAAGAGACCCAGTACTTC. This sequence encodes CASSPPGRQVQETQYF.

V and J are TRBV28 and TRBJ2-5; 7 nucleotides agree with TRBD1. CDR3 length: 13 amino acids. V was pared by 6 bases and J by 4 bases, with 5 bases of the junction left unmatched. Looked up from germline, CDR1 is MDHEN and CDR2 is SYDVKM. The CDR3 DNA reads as TGTGCCAGCAGGAGACAGGGTGGAGAGACCCAGTACTTC. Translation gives CASRRQGGETQYF.

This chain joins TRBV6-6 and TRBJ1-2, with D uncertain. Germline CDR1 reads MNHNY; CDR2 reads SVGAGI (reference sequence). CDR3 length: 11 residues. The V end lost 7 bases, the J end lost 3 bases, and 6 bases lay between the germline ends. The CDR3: CASTRDYGYTF. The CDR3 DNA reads TGTGCCAGCACCCGGGACTATGGCTACACCTTC.

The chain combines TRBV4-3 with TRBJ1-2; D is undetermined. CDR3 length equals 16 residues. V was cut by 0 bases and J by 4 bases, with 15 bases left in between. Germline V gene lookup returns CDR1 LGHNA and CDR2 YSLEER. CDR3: CASSQDLGQASYGYTF. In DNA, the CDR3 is TGCGCCAGCAGCCAAGATCTGGGCCAGGCAAGCTATGGCTACACCTTC.

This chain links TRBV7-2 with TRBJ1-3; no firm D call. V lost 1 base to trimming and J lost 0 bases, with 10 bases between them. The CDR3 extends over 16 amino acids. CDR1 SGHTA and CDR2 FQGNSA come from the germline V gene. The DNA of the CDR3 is TGTGCCAGCAGCTTAGTCCCAGCTAGCTCTGGAAACACCATATATTTT. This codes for CASSLVPASSGNTIYF.